This T cell receptor (beta chain) was found in a study of control samples from healthy donors and cancer patients. The table came from immunoSEQ multiplex PCR; TCRdb's copy has only in-frame clones and leaves some out. This table has approximately 120,000 clones, 85% to 95% appearing once. The V end lost 4 bases, the J end lost 5 bases, and 15 bases lay between the germline ends. This CDR3 contains 15 residues. Germline CDR1 reads MGHDK; CDR2 reads SYGVNS. The chain carries TRBV25-1 and TRBJ1-5, with a weak D call TRBD1 (6 bases). This clonotype originated in an elderly man with head and neck cancer. The sample taken for sequencing was PBMCs. CDR3 amino acids: CASSGVGGGHQPQHF. CDR3 DNA: TGTGCCAGCAGTGGTGTCGGTGGGGGCCATCAGCCCCAGCATTTT. Together with reference TRBV25-1 and TRBJ1-5, the CDR3 gives the full variable domain: EADIYQTPRYLVIGTGKKITLECSQTMGHDKMYWYQQDPGMELHLIHYSYGVNSTEKGDLSSESTVSRIRTEHFPLTLESARPSHTSQYLCASSGVGGGHQPQHFGDGTRLSIL.